These T cell receptor beta chains were read from a single sample in a study of T cells in Graves' hyperthyroidism and ophthalmopathy. MiXCR, run by TCRdb on the multiplex PCR reads, gives a single entry per CDR3 protein. The table includes about 540,000 distinct CDR3 sequences, 46% detected once. Sequenced sample: peripheral blood or thyroid tissue (not recorded which). The receptors stem from a young woman with Graves' hyperthyroidism. The CDR3 runs from the conserved cysteine through the conserved F or W. A D gene is named only where the DNA matches it firmly. Where a row states a size, it is once, few, many or the class of an expanded clone; other rows omit it.

.,TRBJ1-5,.,TRBV7-2,TGTGCCAGCAGCGCGGGCTATACCAATCAGCCCCAGCATTTT,CASSAGYTNQPQHF
.,TRBJ1-2,.,TRBV5-1,TGCGCCAGCAGCTTGATTGGGGGCGCGAGCTATGGCTACACCTTC,CASSLIGGASYGYTF
.,TRBJ1-2,.,TRBV7-8,TGTGCCAGCAGCTTAGGGGGAGGGGGGAGCTACACCTTC,CASSLGGGGSYTF
.,TRBJ2-7,TRBD1,TRBV12-3/TRBV12-4,TGTGCCAGCAGTCCCAAGGGACAGGCAAGCTCCTACGAGCAGTACTTC,CASSPKGQASSYEQYF
.,TRBJ2-7,TRBD2,TRBV11-1,TGTGCCAGCAGCCCCCGGTCTTCTAGCGGGAGGGCCGACGAGCAGTACTTC,CASSPRSSSGRADEQYF
few,TRBJ1-2,.,TRBV29-1,TGCAGCTTCACCAGGGGCGCTGAGGATGGCTACACCTTC,CSFTRGAEDGYTF
.,TRBJ1-4,.,TRBV16,TGTGCCAGCAGCCCCGGTTTCTATGAAAAACTGTTTTTT,CASSPGFYEKLFF
.,TRBJ2-7,.,TRBV6-5,TGTGCCAGCAGTTACAGGCAGTCCTACGAGCAGTACTTC,CASSYRQSYEQYF
.,TRBJ1-6,TRBD1,TRBV7-9,TGTGCCAGCAGCCAAGGACAGGGAGATAATTCACCCCTCCACTTT,CASSQGQGDNSPLHF
.,TRBJ1-2,TRBD1,TRBV25-1,TGTGCCAGCAGTGGCCTTTTGGGGACAGGTACATCTAACTATGGCTACACCTTC,CASSGLLGTGTSNYGYTF
many,TRBJ1-6,TRBD1,TRBV7-9,TGTGCCAGCAGCATCCCCGGGACAGGGAAAGATTCACCCCTCCACTTT,CASSIPGTGKDSPLHF
few,TRBJ1-1,.,TRBV19,TGTGCCAGTAGTATAGAGGTGGGTAATGAAGCTTTCTTT,CASSIEVGNEAFF
.,TRBJ2-7,TRBD1,TRBV7-2,TGTGCCAGCAGCTTGGTGTTGGGACAGCACTACGAGCAGTACTTC,CASSLVLGQHYEQYF
.,TRBJ2-7,TRBD2,TRBV20-1,TGCAGTGCCGAGCCGGGACTAGCGGAATACGAGCAGTACTTC,CSAEPGLAEYEQYF
many,TRBJ1-2,.,TRBV2,TGTGCCAGCAGTGTGATGGAAGGCTATGGCTACACCTTC,CASSVMEGYGYTF
once,TRBJ2-6,TRBD1,TRBV29-1,TGCAGCGCAGCCGGGACAGGGAGCTCTGGGGCCAACGTCCTGACTTTC,CSAAGTGSSGANVLTF
.,TRBJ1-6,.,TRBV2,TGTGCCAGCAGCCGCCGGGATCAGGATTCACCCCTCCACTTT,CASSRRDQDSPLHF
.,TRBJ2-2,.,TRBV7-2,TGTGCCAGCAGCACCAGCCGAGAGAACACCGGGGAGCTGTTTTTT,CASSTSRENTGELFF
once,TRBJ1-2,.,TRBV9,TGTGCCAGCACCTCGCTGGGATACGGAGGGGTGACTAACTATGGCTACACCTTC,CASTSLGYGGVTNYGYTF
.,TRBJ1-2,TRBD1,TRBV7-9,TGTGCCAGCAGCCCCACCTCGAAAGGACAGGGAAACTATGGCTACACCTTC,CASSPTSKGQGNYGYTF
.,TRBJ2-2,.,TRBV20-1,TGCAGTGCTTCAGACAGGGAGGATACCGGGGAGCTGTTTTTT,CSASDREDTGELFF
.,TRBJ1-2,TRBD1,TRBV20-1,TGCAGTGCTAGTGGGGCAGGGGGCGTCTATGGCTACACCTTC,CSASGAGGVYGYTF
few,TRBJ1-5,.,TRBV12-3/TRBV12-4,TGTGCCAGCGGACTGCAGGGGAACCAGCCCCAGCATTTT,CASGLQGNQPQHF
.,TRBJ1-1,.,TRBV12-3/TRBV12-4,TGTGCCAGCAGTGGTGTCAGGGGTGGGACTGAAGCTTTCTTT,CASSGVRGGTEAFF
.,TRBJ2-5,.,TRBV29-1,TGCAGCTACTGGGACACGGGTGGGACCCAGTACTTC,CSYWDTGGTQYF
.,TRBJ1-4,TRBD1,TRBV7-9,TGTGCCAGCAGCTTGGCACAGGGGTCGGCTGAAAAACTGTTTTTT,CASSLAQGSAEKLFF
.,TRBJ1-6,.,TRBV15,TGTGCCACCAGCAGAGGTCCAGGGTCACCCCTCCACTTT,CATSRGPGSPLHF
many,TRBJ2-5,.,TRBV29-1,TGCAGCGTTCAGACCCCTGGGGAGACCCAGTACTTC,CSVQTPGETQYF
.,TRBJ1-2,.,TRBV29-1,TGCAGCCCAGCACGGGGCTACACCTTC,CSPARGYTF
.,TRBJ2-3,.,TRBV20-1,TGCGGGGGGCTTGACCTCACAGATACGCAGTATTTT,CGGLDLTDTQYF
many,TRBJ1-1,.,TRBV5-1,TGTGCCAGCAGCCTAACAATGAACACTGAAGCTTTCTTT,CASSLTMNTEAFF
few,TRBJ2-7,TRBD1,TRBV10-3,TGTGCCACCGGGACAGGAACCTACGAGCAGTACTTC,CATGTGTYEQYF
.,TRBJ2-7,.,TRBV10-1,TGCGCCAGCAGTGCGGGGCAGGGGAAAGACGAGCAGTACTTC,CASSAGQGKDEQYF
many,TRBJ1-1,.,TRBV10-2,TGCGCCAGCAGCCGCCACACTGAAGCTTTCTTT,CASSRHTEAFF
few,TRBJ2-5,.,TRBV13,TGTGCCAGCAGCTTATCCCCCATTCAGGAGACCCAGTACTTC,CASSLSPIQETQYF
.,TRBJ1-6,TRBD1,TRBV9,TGTGCCAGCTCACCATTCTCCCAGGGGGCAAATAATTCACCCCTCCACTTT,CASSPFSQGANNSPLHF
.,TRBJ2-7,.,TRBV25-1,TGTGCCAGCAGTTTCGGCATGTTCTACGAGCAGTACTTC,CASSFGMFYEQYF
.,TRBJ1-2,.,TRBV6-1,TGTGCCAGCAGGACCATGGGGGTCTATGGCTACACCTTC,CASRTMGVYGYTF
many,TRBJ1-1,.,TRBV2,TGTGCCAGCAGTGCGGACGGGAACACTGAAGCTTTCTTT,CASSADGNTEAFF
.,TRBJ1-2,TRBD1,TRBV25-1,TGTGCCAGCAGTGAATTTCGGGACAGGAGTGGCTACACCTTC,CASSEFRDRSGYTF
few,TRBJ2-5,TRBD1,TRBV20-1,TGCAGTGCTAGAGGAGACTTCGGACAGGGCCAAGAGACCCAGTACTTC,CSARGDFGQGQETQYF
.,TRBJ1-1,.,TRBV4-1,TGCGCCAGCAGCCCAGTTTTCTTGAACACTGAAGCTTTCTTT,CASSPVFLNTEAFF
.,TRBJ2-7,TRBD1,TRBV29-1,TGCAGCGAGGGACAGGGGACCTACGAGCAGTACTTC,CSEGQGTYEQYF
few,TRBJ1-5,TRBD1,TRBV19,TGTGCCAGTAGCCAGCTCCAGGGGGGCTTTGTGGGCAATCAGCCCCAGCATTTT,CASSQLQGGFVGNQPQHF
.,TRBJ2-2,TRBD2,TRBV10-3,TGTGCCGCGGCCGCGAGCGGGAGGGCCAACACCGGGGAGCTGTTTTTT,CAAAASGRANTGELFF
.,TRBJ1-1,.,TRBV11-1,TGTGCCAGCAGTTTAATTACGGGCACTGAAGCTTTCTTT,CASSLITGTEAFF
.,TRBJ2-5,TRBD2,TRBV7-9,TGTGCCAGCAGCTTGGAGACTAGCGGGAGGGCCGGTGAGACCCAGTACTTC,CASSLETSGRAGETQYF
.,TRBJ1-3,.,TRBV10-3,TGTGCCATCAGACTACAGGGTTACGATGGCTACACCATATATTTT,CAIRLQGYDGYTIYF